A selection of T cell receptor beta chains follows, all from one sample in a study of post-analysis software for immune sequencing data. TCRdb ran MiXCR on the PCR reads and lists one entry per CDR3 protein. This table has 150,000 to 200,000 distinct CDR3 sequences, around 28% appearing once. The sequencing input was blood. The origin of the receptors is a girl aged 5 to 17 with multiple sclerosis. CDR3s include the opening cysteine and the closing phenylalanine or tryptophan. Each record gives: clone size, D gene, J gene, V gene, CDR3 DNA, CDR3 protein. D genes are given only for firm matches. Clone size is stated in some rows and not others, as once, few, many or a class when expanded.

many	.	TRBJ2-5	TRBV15	TGTGCCACCAGCTCCTATCCGGACGGAAAAGAGACCCAGTACTTC	CATSSYPDGKETQYF
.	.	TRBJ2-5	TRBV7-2	TGTGCCAGCAGCTTAGTCACGGAACAGGGAGCGTACTTC	CASSLVTEQGAYF
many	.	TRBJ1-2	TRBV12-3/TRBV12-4	TGTGCCAGCAGTTTAAGACGGTACTATGGCTACACCTTC	CASSLRRYYGYTF
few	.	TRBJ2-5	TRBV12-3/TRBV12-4	TGTGCCGGCAGTTTCGGGGACCCCCAAGAGACCCAGTACTTC	CAGSFGDPQETQYF
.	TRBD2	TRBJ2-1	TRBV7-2	TGTGCCAGCAGCCTAGAAGGACTAGCTCACAATGAGCAGTTCTTC	CASSLEGLAHNEQFF
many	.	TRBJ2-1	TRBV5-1	TGCGCCAGCAGCTTTATGGCGTTTGACAATTACAATGAGCAGTTCTTC	CASSFMAFDNYNEQFF
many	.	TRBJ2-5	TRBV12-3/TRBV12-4	TGTGCCAGCAGCGCGGACATGGAGACCCAGTACTTC	CASSADMETQYF
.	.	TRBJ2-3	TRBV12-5	TGTGCTAGTGGTTTGCCGCCGAGCACAGATACGCAGTATTTT	CASGLPPSTDTQYF
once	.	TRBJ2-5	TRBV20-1	TGCAGTGCTATGCCAGCCCCCCAAGAGACCCAGTACTTC	CSAMPAPQETQYF
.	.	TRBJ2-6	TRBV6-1	TGCGCCAGCACCCGCGGTAGCGGAACCCCCTCTGGGGCCAACGTCCTGACTTTC	CASTRGSGTPSGANVLTF
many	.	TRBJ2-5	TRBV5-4	TGTGCCAGCAGCTTGGGAGGGATGGGGCCTCAAGAGACCCAGTACTTC	CASSLGGMGPQETQYF
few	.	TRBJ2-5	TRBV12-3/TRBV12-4	TGTGCCAGCAGTTTGGGTTCTCAGCTCCAAGAGACCCAGTACTTC	CASSLGSQLQETQYF
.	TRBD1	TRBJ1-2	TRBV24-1	TGTGCCACGTGGGGACAGGGGTTCGGCTACACCTTC	CATWGQGFGYTF
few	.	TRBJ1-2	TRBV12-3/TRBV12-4	TGTGCCAGCACCCCGACATATGGGTATAACTATGGCTACACCTTC	CASTPTYGYNYGYTF
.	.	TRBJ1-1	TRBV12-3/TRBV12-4	TGTGCCAGCAGTTGGGGGATTCCAAACACTGAAGCTTTCTTT	CASSWGIPNTEAFF
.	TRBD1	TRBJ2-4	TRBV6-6	TGTGCCAGCAGTTACTCAGACAGGGGAATAGGGTACTTC	CASSYSDRGIGYF
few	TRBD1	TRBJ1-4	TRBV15	TGTGCCACCAGCAGAGCTGGGGACAGGGCGCGGGAAAAACTGTTTTTT	CATSRAGDRAREKLFF
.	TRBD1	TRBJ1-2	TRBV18	TGTGCCAGCTCACCCCCTGGGAGGACAGGGGGCGTTGGCTACACCTTC	CASSPPGRTGGVGYTF
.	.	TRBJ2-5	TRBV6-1	TGTGCCAGCAGTGAAATCGGCGGCACAAAAGAGACCCAGTACTTC	CASSEIGGTKETQYF
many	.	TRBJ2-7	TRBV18	TGTGCCAGCTCTCCTTCGACAGCCCTCCTCGAGCAGTACTTC	CASSPSTALLEQYF
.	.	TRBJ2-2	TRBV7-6	TGTGCCAGCAGCTTAGCGCGCGACACTAACACCGGGGAGCTGTTTTTT	CASSLARDTNTGELFF
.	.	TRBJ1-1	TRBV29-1	TGCAGCGTTCTTGAGTTGGACACTGAAGCTTTCTTT	CSVLELDTEAFF
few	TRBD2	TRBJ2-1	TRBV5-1	TGCGCCAGCAGCTTGGTTGGGAGGGCTGTCAATGAGCAGTTCTTC	CASSLVGRAVNEQFF